These 20 T cell receptor beta chains came from one sample sequenced in a study of Tregs in tolerant kidney transplant recipients. Related graft donors supplied nonmyeloablative bone marrow transplants, and mixed chimerism was transient. Sequenced by immunoSEQ multiplex PCR; TCRdb stores in-frame clones only, minus some. The table shows approximately 82,000 clones, with 80% to 95% occurring only once. Sequences were derived from CD4+ T cells from blood (PBMCs), sampled 12 months after the transplant. Every receptor here comes from a human patient who received a combined kidney and bone marrow transplant. Some of the T cells might come from the graft donor.

The chain employs TRBV29-1 and TRBJ1-1, with D maybe TRBD1 (5 bases). This CDR3 is 13 amino acids long. V lost 2 bases, J lost 1 base, and 8 bases lay in between. Germline V gene sequence: CDR1 SQVTM, CDR2 ANQGSEA. This chain's CDR3 is CSVEYQGNTEAFF. The CDR3 region has the DNA TGCAGCGTTGAATACCAGGGGAACACTGAAGCTTTCTTT.

The chain couples TRBV4-2 to TRBJ1-2; TRBD1 matches at 10 bases. The junction had 4 bases not matched to a gene; V was cut back by 1 base and J by 8 bases. Germline V gives CDR1 LGHNA, CDR2 YNFKEQ. The CDR3 sequence is 14 residues long. Here the CDR3 DNA reads TGTGCCAGCAGCCAAGTAGGGACAGGGGACGGCTACACCTTC. Translation gives CASSQVGTGDGYTF.

V is TRBV5-1 and J is TRBJ2-1, with 10 bases aligning to TRBD2. V lost 4 bases, J lost 5 bases, and 12 bases stayed unmatched. CDR1 and CDR2 (germline): SGHRS, YFSETQ. CDR3 length: 17 residues. The CDR3 DNA reads as TGCGCCAGCAGCCCGGGACTAGCGTGGCCCACCGACAATGAGCAGTTCTTC. It is translated as CASSPGLAWPTDNEQFF.

The chain has TRBV19 and TRBJ1-2; the D is unclear. Looked up from germline, CDR1 is LNHDA and CDR2 is SQIVND (reference sequence). The CDR3 runs to 12 residues. With 6 bases removed from V and 5 bases from J, the gap between germline ends came to 10 bases. The CDR3 coding sequence is TGTGCCAGTAGCCCCGGGAGATATGGCTACACCTTC. It encodes CASSPGRYGYTF.

The chain has TRBV6-6 and TRBJ2-7, with D possibly TRBD1 on 6 matching bases. This CDR3 comprises 12 residues. Deletions cut 5 bases from V and 5 bases from J, with 10 bases between. CDR1 and CDR2 (germline): MNHNY, SVGAGI (reference sequence). CDR3 in DNA: TGTGCCAGCAGTATTACAGGGCACGAGCAGTACTTC. Translating it yields CASSITGHEQYF.

This sequence joins TRBV20-1 and TRBJ2-3, with D maybe TRBD1 (6 bases). The germline V and J ends were trimmed by 6 bases and 13 bases, with 14 bases remaining between them. The CDR3 runs to 10 residues. The germline CDR1 and CDR2 sequences are DFQATT and SNEGSKA (reference sequence). The CDR3 protein is CSARQEVEYF. DNA of the CDR3: TGCAGTGCCCGACAGGAGGTAGAGTATTTT.

The chain couples TRBV6-1 to TRBJ2-1; TRBD1 is a possible D gene (6 bases). The V end was cut by 10 bases, the J end by 3 bases, with 16 bases between. The germline V gene has CDR1 MNHNS and CDR2 SASEGT. The CDR3 totals 14 residues. This CDR3 is CATGASGRYNEQFF. CDR3 coding DNA: TGTGCCACAGGGGCCTCGGGGCGCTACAATGAGCAGTTCTTC.

The chain combines TRBV11-2 with TRBJ2-7, with TRBD1 identical over 7 bases. Germline V lookup: CDR1 SGHAT, CDR2 FQNNGV. Losses at the gene ends were 6 bases for V and 0 bases for J; bases not matched to a gene: 17. CDR3 length: 18 residues. The CDR3 region is CASSSNGHRGRSSYEQYF. CDR3 sequence (DNA): TGTGCCAGCAGTTCAAATGGGCACAGGGGCCGAAGCTCCTACGAGCAGTACTTC.

The rearrangement joins TRBV4-2 to TRBJ2-5; 7 bases match TRBD2. CDR3 size: 15 residues. V shed 4 bases and J 1 base; nucleotides not matched to a gene: 6. Germline V CDR1 and CDR2: LGHNA, YNFKEQ. CDR3 sequence: CASSRWGGGQETQYF. In DNA, the CDR3 is TGTGCCAGCAGCCGATGGGGCGGGGGCCAAGAGACCCAGTACTTC.

This clone appeared once. The chain links TRBV4-3 to TRBJ1-2; possible D gene TRBD1, 5 bases. Trimming left V 4 bases short and J 0 bases short, with 12 bases between. CDR1 and CDR2 from the germline V gene are LGHNA and YSLEER. The CDR3 length is 15 residues. The CDR3 DNA reads TGCGCCAGCAGCCCAGGAAGGGGTGCTAACTATGGCTACACCTTC. Translating gives CASSPGRGANYGYTF.

The chain uses TRBV9 and TRBJ2-5, with 10 bases identical to TRBD2. V was clipped by 1 base and J by 5 bases; unmatched bases: 2. In germline, CDR1 is SGDLS, CDR2 YYNGEE. This CDR3 region has 14 residues. The CDR3, as DNA: TGTGCCAGCAGCGTAACTAGCGGGATTGAGACCCAGTACTTC. It is translated as CASSVTSGIETQYF.

The V call is TRBV29-1, the J call TRBJ2-3; D may be TRBD1 (7 bases). This CDR3 has 17 residues. Trimming removed 1 base from V and 2 bases from J, with 19 bases in between. Germline V CDR1 and CDR2: SQVTM, ANQGSEA. The CDR3 region is CSVEGLALRGHTDTQYF. CDR3 DNA: TGCAGCGTTGAAGGGCTAGCGCTAAGGGGGCACACAGATACGCAGTATTTT.

This chain uses TRBV10-3 with TRBJ2-6; TRBD2 aligns across 14 bases. With V trimmed by 5 bases and J by 3 bases, 6 bases remained unmatched. Germline values: CDR1 ENHRY, CDR2 SYGVKD. The CDR3 covers 18 residues. The CDR3 DNA reads TGTGCCATCAGTTCGAGACTAGCGGGGGGGCTTGGGGCCAACGTCCTGACTTTC. Protein: CAISSRLAGGLGANVLTF.

The chain carries TRBV23-1 and TRBJ1-1, with 7 bases that match TRBD1. TRBV23-1 is an ORF, and what it does is uncertain. Trimming removed 0 bases from V and 7 bases from J; junction bases left unmatched: 11. The CDR3 sequence is 16 residues long. The CDR3 bases are TGCGCCAGCAGTCAATCGCCCTCCGACAGGGCCCATGAAGCTTTCTTT. Encoded protein: CASSQSPSDRAHEAFF.

The chain couples TRBV19 to TRBJ2-2, with 9 bases matching TRBD2. The CDR3 is 16 residues long. Germline CDR1 and CDR2: LNHDA and SQIVND (reference sequence). V shed 1 base, J shed 8 bases, and the junction held 8 bases outside the gene matches. The CDR3 reads CASSIVLAGGPGELFF. CDR3 sequence (DNA): TGTGCCAGTAGTATAGTCTTGGCGGGAGGGCCGGGGGAGCTGTTTTTT.

The V and J genes are TRBV30 and TRBJ2-5; 7 positions match TRBD1. The closer fit of TRBJ2-7 to the DNA end suggests the J call may be wrong. CDR1 is GTSNPN and CDR2 is SVGIG in the germline V gene (reference sequence). This CDR3 has 14 residues. CDR3 nucleotides: TGTGCCTGGAGTCTACAGGGGTCGGCCTACGAGCAGTACTTC. Translation gives CAWSLQGSAYEQYF.

The chain carries TRBV4-1 and TRBJ2-1; 13 nucleotides agree with TRBD2. The CDR3 covers 21 residues. Germline loops: CDR1 MGHRA, CDR2 YSYEKL. The V segment lost 4 bases and the J segment 0 bases; nucleotides outside the gene matches: 15. This CDR3 reads CASSRDPGLAGRGSSYNEQFF. Written as DNA, the CDR3 is TGCGCCAGCAGCCGGGACCCGGGACTAGCGGGAAGGGGGAGCTCCTACAATGAGCAGTTCTTC.

The DNA of the CDR3 is TGTGCCACAAGGGGCTCTTCCTACAATGAGCAGTTCTTC. Protein product: CATRGSSYNEQFF. The chain employs TRBV15 and TRBJ2-1; possibly TRBD1 for D (5 bases). Trimming removed 9 bases from V and 1 base from J, with 10 bases in between. In germline, CDR1 is LNHNV, CDR2 YYDKDF (reference sequence). The CDR3 is made up of 13 amino acids. The full variable domain, completed using reference TRBV15 and TRBJ2-1, is DAMVIQNPRYQVTQFGKPVTLSCSQTLNHNVMYWYQQKSSQAPKLLFHYYDKDFNNEADTPDNFQSRRPNTSFCFLDIRSPGLGDTAMYLCATRGSSYNEQFFGPGTRLTVL.

The chain recombines TRBV19 with TRBJ1-6, with D maybe TRBD1 (6 bases). The CDR3 spans 14 residues. V was trimmed by 6 bases and J by 10 bases, leaving 16 bases between them. The germline gives CDR1 LNHDA, CDR2 SQIVND (reference sequence). The chain's CDR3 is CASRPGQSGSPLHF. CDR3 in DNA: TGTGCCAGTAGGCCGGGACAATCAGGATCACCCCTCCACTTT.

The chain joins TRBV27 to TRBJ1-5; no clear D. The CDR3 is 15 amino acids. Per the germline V gene, CDR1 is MNHEY and CDR2 is SMNVEV (reference sequence). V was shortened by 8 bases and J by 7 bases, with 21 bases between the two germline ends. The CDR3 DNA sequence: TGTGCCAGCCGTGAGAGGGTTTTTAGTCCACAGCCCCAGCATTTT. This gives the protein CASRERVFSPQPQHF.